This T cell receptor beta chain comes out of a study of CD4 T cells in relation to SARS-CoV-2 and coronaviruses. The unexposed donors gave CD4+ T cells in about 2010-2019, prior to COVID-19. CD4+ T cells were isolated from the cells after around 9 days of culture. This clone was detected a few times. Its antigen is still unknown. Trimming left V 7 bases short and J 0 bases short, with 9 bases between. This CDR3 has 13 amino acids. The germline V gene encodes CDR1 LNHDA and CDR2 SQIVND (reference sequence). Sequenced by immunoSEQ multiplex PCR; TCRdb stores in-frame clones only, minus some. The sample consists of roughly 30,000 clones, 74% of them appearing once.

This sequence joins TRBV19 and TRBJ1-2; no reliable D call. Specimen: CD4+ T cells from PBMCs, cultured in vitro. This clonotype originated in a human donor in good health. The CDR3 reads CASTVESNYGYTF. In nucleotides, the CDR3 is TGTGCCAGTACCGTAGAGTCTAACTATGGCTACACCTTC.